The TCR beta chain described here comes from a study of regulatory T cells in long-lasting Graves disease. The V end was cut by 7 bases, the J end by 3 bases, with 13 bases between. Germline loops: CDR1 LNHDA, CDR2 SQIVND (reference sequence). The CDR3 runs 14 residues. Time point of the sample: persistent/refractory GD, antithyroid drugs over 5 years with positive TRAb. RNA isolated from PBMCs was used to make the TCR library. Investigators prepared the TCR beta libraries by applying iRepertoire HTBI primers and Arm-PCR of CDR3 regions. TCRdb called the multiplex PCR reads again in MiXCR, with one record for every CDR3 protein. The sample shows 600,000 to 850,000 distinct CDR3 sequences, roughly 30% of them seen only once. This clonotype occurred a few times.

J is TRBJ1-5 and V is TRBV19, with D perhaps TRBD1 (6 bases). The sample was peripheral blood mononuclear cells (PBMCs), taken when the disease was refractory, from a patient treated with antithyroid drugs. The TCR was taken from a female donor with Graves disease. The CDR3 spells CASTIPGDNQPQHF. CDR3 coding DNA: TGTGCCAGTACCATCCCAGGGGACAATCAGCCCCAGCATTTT. Complete variable domain (other parts from reference TRBV19 and TRBJ1-5): DGGITQSPKYLFRKEGQNVTLSCEQNLNHDAMYWYRQDPGQGLRLIYYSQIVNDFQKGDIAEGYSVSREKKESFPLTVTSAQKNPTAFYLCASTIPGDNQPQHFGDGTRLSIL.